These T cell receptor beta chains were read from a single sample in a study of CD8+ T cells in alopecia areata. Here immunoSEQ multiplex PCR was the method, and the copy in TCRdb shows in-frame clones only, minus some. In the table there are tens of thousands of clones, around 57% of which are singletons. The sequencing input was CD4+ Tregs sorted from blood. Source of these receptors: a human donor with alopecia areata. CDR3s include the opening cysteine and the closing phenylalanine or tryptophan. D genes are given only for firm matches. Only some rows state a clone size, as once, few, many or a class for expanded clones.

>NA|TRBJ2-7|TRBV11-2|TRBD1
CASSKQGADEQYF
TGTGCCAGCAGTAAACAGGGGGCGGACGAGCAGTACTTC
>NA|TRBJ2-2|TRBV5-1|NA
CASSLAAKVPATGELFF
TGCGCCAGCAGCTTGGCAGCAAAGGTGCCCGCCACCGGGGAGCTGTTTTTT
>NA|TRBJ1-4|TRBV7-9|NA
CASSFLGAEKLFF
TGTGCCAGCAGCTTTCTGGGGGCTGAAAAACTGTTTTTT
>NA|TRBJ2-3|TRBV19|NA
CASSIEMDGTQYF
TGTGCCAGTAGTATAGAAATGGACGGTACGCAGTATTTT
>NA|TRBJ1-5|TRBV28|NA
CASRYSNQPQHF
TGTGCCAGCCGGTATAGCAATCAGCCCCAGCATTTT
>NA|TRBJ2-7|TRBV5-6|TRBD1
CASSITGGRYEQYF
TGTGCCAGCAGCATAACAGGGGGCAGATACGAGCAGTACTTC
>NA|TRBJ2-7|TRBV10-3|NA
CAISGQAYEQYF
TGTGCCATCAGTGGGCAGGCCTACGAGCAGTACTTC
>once|TRBJ1-1|TRBV4-3|NA
CASSQAGRSTEAFF
TGCGCCAGCAGCCAAGCAGGGCGGTCCACTGAAGCTTTCTTT
>NA|TRBJ1-6|TRBV6-1|NA
CASSVAASPLHF
TGTGCCAGCAGTGTAGCGGCATCACCCCTCCACTTT
>NA|TRBJ1-1|TRBV18|TRBD1
CASSPSGQANTEAFF
TGTGCCAGCTCACCATCTGGACAGGCGAACACTGAAGCTTTCTTT
>once|TRBJ2-7|TRBV5-1|NA
CASWSSGSYEQYF
TGCGCCAGCTGGAGCAGCGGGTCCTACGAGCAGTACTTC
>few|TRBJ2-5|TRBV29-1|TRBD1
CSAVASRQGVGETQYF
TGCAGCGCGGTAGCCTCCCGGCAGGGGGTGGGAGAGACCCAGTACTTC
>NA|TRBJ1-2|TRBV6-5|TRBD1
CASSYGGQGGGYTF
TGTGCCAGCAGTTACGGGGGACAGGGTGGTGGCTACACCTTC
>few|TRBJ2-7|TRBV18|TRBD2
CASSPTPSGSYEQYF
TGTGCCAGCTCACCGACCCCTAGCGGCTCCTACGAGCAGTACTTC
>NA|TRBJ1-2|TRBV6-6|TRBD1
CASSYSIQGAGGYTF
TGTGCCAGCAGTTACTCGATACAGGGGGCGGGCGGCTACACCTTC
>NA|TRBJ2-3|TRBV29-1|TRBD1
CSVSRTGGADTQYF
TGCAGCGTTTCCCGGACAGGGGGCGCAGATACGCAGTATTTT
>NA|TRBJ2-7|TRBV6-5|TRBD2
CASSYAGSGSSYEQYF
TGTGCCAGCAGTTACGCTGGTAGCGGGAGTTCCTACGAGCAGTACTTC
>NA|TRBJ2-2|TRBV9|NA
CASSPTGPNTGELFF
TGTGCCAGCAGCCCTACCGGGCCCAACACCGGGGAGCTGTTTTTT
>few|TRBJ2-3|TRBV7-9|TRBD1
CASSLRGPPDTQYF
TGTGCCAGCAGCTTAAGGGGGCCTCCAGATACGCAGTATTTT
>NA|TRBJ2-3|TRBV28|NA
CASRNMGTDTQYF
TGTGCCAGCAGGAACATGGGAACAGATACGCAGTATTTT
>NA|TRBJ1-1|TRBV6-6|NA
CASSRAGTGAFF
TGTGCCAGCAGCCGAGCCGGGACTGGAGCTTTCTTT
>NA|TRBJ1-2|TRBV7-2|NA
CASSPDRSGYTF
TGTGCCAGCAGCCCCGACAGGTCGGGCTACACCTTC
>NA|TRBJ1-1|TRBV7-2|TRBD1
CASSWGLGTGSTEAFF
TGTGCCAGCAGCTGGGGATTGGGGACAGGGAGTACTGAAGCTTTCTTT
>NA|TRBJ1-1|TRBV30|TRBD1
CAWRLQGAPGRFAFF
TGTGCCTGGAGGTTACAGGGGGCGCCGGGAAGATTTGCTTTCTTT
>few|TRBJ2-1|TRBV2|NA
CASSDLFMGNEQFF
TGTGCCAGCAGTGACCTATTCATGGGCAATGAGCAGTTCTTC
>NA|TRBJ2-3|TRBV5-1|NA
CASSLWRGSTDTQYF
TGCGCCAGCAGCTTGTGGCGGGGTAGCACAGATACGCAGTATTTT
>few|TRBJ2-3|TRBV28|NA
CASSLREAQYF
TGTGCCAGCAGTTTAAGGGAGGCGCAGTATTTT
>NA|TRBJ2-3|TRBV5-1|TRBD2
CASSFPSGTDTQYF
TGCGCCAGCAGCTTTCCTAGCGGAACAGATACGCAGTATTTT
>few|TRBJ2-7|TRBV28|NA
CASSLTPTYEQYF
TGTGCCAGCAGTCTCACCCCGACCTACGAGCAGTACTTC
>NA|TRBJ2-1|TRBV15|TRBD1
CATSMGQGANNEQFF
TGTGCCACCAGCATGGGACAGGGGGCCAACAATGAGCAGTTCTTC
>few|TRBJ2-2|TRBV6-4|TRBD2
CASSVVAGGPAGELFF
TGTGCCAGCAGTGTCGTAGCGGGAGGGCCGGCCGGGGAGCTGTTTTTT
>NA|TRBJ1-1|TRBV7-9|NA
CASSLERRRNTEAFF
TGTGCCAGCAGCTTAGAAAGGCGGAGGAACACTGAAGCTTTCTTT
>NA|TRBJ2-2|TRBV4-1|TRBD2
CASSQELSYSGGNTGELFF
TGCGCCAGCAGCCAAGAATTGTCGTATAGCGGGGGCAACACCGGGGAGCTGTTTTTT
>NA|TRBJ1-5|TRBV19|NA
CASSAVDQPQHF
TGTGCCAGTAGTGCTGTGGATCAGCCCCAGCATTTT
>few|TRBJ2-3|TRBV7-2|NA
CASSPALRDTQYF
TGTGCCAGCAGCCCCGCCCTCCGGGATACGCAGTATTTT
>NA|TRBJ2-1|TRBV6-5|NA
CASSYGLSSYNEQFF
TGTGCCAGCAGTTACGGACTGAGCTCCTACAATGAGCAGTTCTTC
>few|TRBJ2-7|TRBV18|TRBD2
CASADSGVEQYF
TGTGCCAGCGCCGACAGCGGGGTCGAGCAGTACTTC
>NA|TRBJ1-6|TRBV7-9|NA
CASSFTAAYNSPLHF
TGTGCCAGCAGCTTCACCGCAGCCTATAATTCACCCCTCCACTTT
>once|TRBJ1-5|TRBV15|NA
CATSRGPESYQPQHF
TGTGCCACCAGCAGAGGCCCTGAAAGCTATCAGCCCCAGCATTTT
>NA|TRBJ1-2|TRBV30|NA
CAWRLKANYGYTF
TGTGCCTGGCGACTTAAAGCTAACTATGGCTACACCTTC
>NA|TRBJ2-2|TRBV2|TRBD1
CASSEQGAVTGELFF
TGTGCCAGCAGTGAACAGGGGGCAGTTACCGGGGAGCTGTTTTTT
>once|TRBJ2-1|TRBV9|TRBD2
CASSVGPSGSTSYNEQFF
TGTGCCAGCAGCGTAGGGCCTAGCGGGAGTACATCCTACAATGAGCAGTTCTTC